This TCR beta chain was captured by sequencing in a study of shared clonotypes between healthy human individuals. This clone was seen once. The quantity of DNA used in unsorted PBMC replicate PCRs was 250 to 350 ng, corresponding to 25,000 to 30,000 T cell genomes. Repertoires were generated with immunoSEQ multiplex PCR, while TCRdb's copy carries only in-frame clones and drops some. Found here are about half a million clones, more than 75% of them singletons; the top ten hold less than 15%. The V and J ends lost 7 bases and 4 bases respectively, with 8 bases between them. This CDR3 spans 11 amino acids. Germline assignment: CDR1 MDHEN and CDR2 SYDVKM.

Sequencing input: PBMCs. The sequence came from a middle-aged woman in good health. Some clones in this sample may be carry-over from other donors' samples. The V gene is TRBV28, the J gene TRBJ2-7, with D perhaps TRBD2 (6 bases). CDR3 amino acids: CASTRGYEQYF. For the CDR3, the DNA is TGTGCCAGCACTCGGGGGTACGAGCAGTACTTC.